Below are 24 T cell receptor beta chains sequenced from a single sample in a study of blood T cells in healthy people across ages. Next came a second PCR, run for about 7 to 12 cycles, which used a sample-barcoded 5' primer along with a J-beta primer mix. MiXCR, applied by TCRdb to the 5' RACE reads, yields one record per CDR3 protein. Of 1.4 million or so distinct CDR3 sequences in the sample, about 42% were seen once. Specimen: blood. Receptors originate from a woman under 30 in good health.

This rearrangement joins TRBV20-1 to TRBJ2-3; the match to TRBD2 covers 8 bases. After removal of 4 bases from V and 6 bases from J, the junction contained 12 bases not matched to a gene. Germline V gives CDR1 DFQATT, CDR2 SNEGSKA (reference sequence). The CDR3 has 15 amino acids. The CDR3 loop reads CSAKRLARRGDTQYF. In DNA form, the CDR3 reads TGCAGTGCTAAGCGACTAGCGAGACGGGGTGATACGCAGTATTTT.

The rearrangement links TRBV10-1 to TRBJ2-1, with D tentatively TRBD1 (6 bases). The J call may be incorrect, as the DNA end agrees better with TRBJ2-7. There are 12 residues in the CDR3. Germline loops: CDR1 WNHNN, CDR2 SYGVQD (reference sequence). In nucleotides, the CDR3 is TGCGCCACCCGCAGGGGCTACAATGAGCAGTACTTC. This gives the protein CATRRGYNEQYF.

In DNA form, the CDR3 reads TGTGCCAGCAGGCCCCCGGGTCCTTTCGCCGAGCAGTACTTC. This encodes CASRPPGPFAEQYF. The genes are TRBV6-1 and TRBJ2-7, with D hard to call. Trimming removed 6 bases at V and 6 bases at J, with 18 bases between. This CDR3 has 14 residues. The V gene's germline CDR1 is MNHNS and CDR2 SASEGT.

V is TRBV12-3 or TRBV12-4 and J is TRBJ1-5, with D maybe TRBD1 (5 bases). The V end was cut by 8 bases, the J end by 6 bases, with 14 bases between. The CDR3 contains 13 residues. The CDR3, as DNA: TGTGCCAGCTCCCCGTCAGGGCTTCAGCCCCAGCATTTT. Its translation: CASSPSGLQPQHF.

This clonotype was counted between two and nine times. The gene calls are TRBV5-1 and TRBJ1-1; D is unresolved. V shed 3 bases and J shed 4 bases, with 13 bases lying between them. This CDR3 region has 14 residues. Germline V gene lookup returns CDR1 SGHRS and CDR2 YFSETQ. CDR3 in DNA: TGCGCCAGCAGCTCCAGTCAACTTTTCACTGAAGCTTTCTTT. This gives the protein CASSSSQLFTEAFF.

In this sample, this clonotype turned up many times. This rearrangement joins TRBV12-3 or TRBV12-4 to TRBJ2-3; 7 bases align to TRBD2. The CDR3 covers 17 residues. The J segment lost 2 bases and the V segment lost 4 bases, leaving 12 bases of the junction unmatched. The CDR3 region has the DNA TGTGCCAGCAGTTCTCCCCTGACGGGGGGATCCACAGATACGCAGTATTTT. Amino acid sequence: CASSSPLTGGSTDTQYF.

This clonotype was seen more than once but under ten times. The gene calls are TRBV7-2 and TRBJ2-2; no firm D call. Germline lookup yields CDR1 SGHTA and CDR2 FQGNSA. V lost 9 bases and J lost 2, with 7 bases in between. This CDR3 has 12 residues. CDR3 region: CARGLNTGELFF. CDR3 in DNA: TGTGCCAGGGGCCTAAACACCGGGGAGCTGTTTTTT.

This clonotype was counted at least ten times. The chain uses TRBV2 and TRBJ1-4; D is uncertain. With 6 bases removed from V and 7 bases from J, the gap between germline ends came to 9 bases. The CDR3 contains 12 residues. CDR1 SNHLY and CDR2 FYNNEI come from the germline V gene. The CDR3 DNA is TGTGCCAGCAGAAAGACGGGTGAAAAACTGTTTTTT. Translation gives CASRKTGEKLFF.

This clonotype was seen ten or more times. The chain couples TRBV28 to TRBJ1-2; TRBD1 might be the D (5 bases). CDR3 length: 14 residues. Trimming cost V 5 bases and J 3 bases, with 13 bases left between them. CDR1 and CDR2 (germline): MDHEN, SYDVKM. CDR3 protein: CASSPGTRDYGYTF. The CDR3 DNA reads as TGTGCCAGCAGTCCGGGGACCCGCGACTATGGCTACACCTTC.

This clonotype was seen a handful of times. The V call is TRBV12-3 or TRBV12-4, the J call TRBJ2-1, with D perhaps matching TRBD1 or TRBD2 (5 bases each). This CDR3 contains 14 residues. V lost 5 bases and J 5 bases, leaving 13 bases between the germline ends. In DNA form, the CDR3 reads TGTGCCAGCAGTCCCCTCCGGGGCGACAATGAGCAGTTCTTC. It codes for CASSPLRGDNEQFF.

This clonotype has just a few counts. This chain joins TRBV29-1 and TRBJ1-2; D might be TRBD1 (5 bases). Trimming removed 4 bases at V and 0 bases at J, with 18 bases between. Germline V gene lookup returns CDR1 SQVTM and CDR2 ANQGSEA. This CDR3 has 16 residues. This chain's CDR3 is CSVVGDRPFPNYGYTF. CDR3 coding DNA: TGCAGCGTTGTTGGTGACAGACCCTTTCCTAACTATGGCTACACCTTC.

A remark on this clonotype: One junction end does not reproduce the germline sequence, and a read error may be involved. V gene TRBV29-1 combines with J gene TRBJ2-7; TRBD2 might be the D (6 bases). The DNA end favors TRBJ2-5, so the J call may be wrong. The CDR3 runs 13 residues. Germline CDR1 is SQVTM and CDR2 is ANQGSEA. DNA of the CDR3: TGCAGAGTTGAAGTGGGGGGAGCGGAGACCCAGTACTTC. It translates to CRVEVGGAETQYF.

This clonotype appeared a few times. This sequence joins TRBV6-5 and TRBJ2-1, with D maybe TRBD1 (5 bases). With 2 bases removed from V and 2 bases from J, the gap between germline ends came to 13 bases. Germline V gene data show CDR1 as MNHEY and CDR2 as SVGAGI. This CDR3 has 16 amino acids. The CDR3: CASSYMTDPTYNEQFF. CDR3 nucleotide sequence: TGTGCCAGCAGTTACATGACAGACCCTACCTACAATGAGCAGTTCTTC.

The chain carries TRBV28 and TRBJ1-2; D might be TRBD1 (5 bases). CDR1 and CDR2 (germline): MDHEN, SYDVKM. Trimming removed 4 bases from V and 9 bases from J, with 15 bases in between. The CDR3 spans 13 residues. Here the CDR3 reads CASSSGTELSYTF. In DNA form, the CDR3 reads TGTGCCAGCAGTTCCGGGACGGAGCTAAGCTACACCTTC.

The chain is built from TRBV30 and TRBJ1-1; TRBD1 agrees at 11 bases. Germline trimming cut 4 bases from V and 5 bases from J; bases unmatched to any gene: 9. CDR1 and CDR2 (germline): GTSNPN, SVGIG (reference sequence). The CDR3 is 15 amino acids. The CDR3 loop is CAWTRPGQGVTEAFF. The CDR3, as DNA: TGTGCCTGGACCAGACCGGGACAGGGGGTAACTGAAGCTTTCTTT.

This clonotype was detected only once. This sequence joins TRBV12-5 and TRBJ1-2; D remains unclear. This CDR3 has 13 amino acids. V was shortened by 0 bases and J by 7 bases, with 9 bases between the two germline ends. Per the germline V gene, CDR1 is LGHNT and CDR2 is FRNRAP. This CDR3 reads CASGLVGRGGYTF. In nucleotides, the CDR3 is TGTGCTAGTGGTTTGGTAGGGCGGGGTGGCTACACCTTC.

On this clonotype: At one end the junction does not follow the germline gene, possibly because of a read error. The chain recombines TRBV12-3 or TRBV12-4 with TRBJ2-1; 11 nucleotides match TRBD2. This CDR3 comprises 16 residues. As DNA, the CDR3 is TGTGCCAGCAGTCACCCACTAGCGGGGGCCTACAATGGGCAGTTCTTC. Residues: CASSHPLAGAYNGQFF.

This clonotype has a handful of counts. The rearrangement uses TRBV6-2 or TRBV6-3 and TRBJ2-1; TRBD2 matches 9 bases. V lost 0 bases and J lost 3; bases outside the gene matches: 6. CDR1 and CDR2 from the germline V gene are MNHEY and SVGEGT. The CDR3 loop spans 17 amino acids. The CDR3, as DNA: TGTGCCAGCAGTTACTCCCTTAGCGGGAGTAACTACAATGAGCAGTTCTTC. Translated, it gives CASSYSLSGSNYNEQFF.

This clonotype was picked up a small number of times. This chain uses TRBV4-3 with TRBJ2-1, with 7 bases lining up with TRBD2. Germline values: CDR1 LGHNA, CDR2 YSLEER. The CDR3 has 14 residues. V lost 4 bases and J lost 7; bases outside the gene matches: 7. The CDR3 DNA is TGCGCCAGCAGCCGCGCTTTGGGGGGGAATGAGCAGTTCTTC. Protein sequence: CASSRALGGNEQFF.

The genes are TRBV5-1 and TRBJ2-3, with 10 bases identical to TRBD2. Germline assignment: CDR1 SGHRS and CDR2 YFSETQ. The CDR3 has 20 residues. J gave up 1 base and V 0 bases, and 14 bases lay outside the gene matches. CDR3 loop: CASSLGYSGRANLGTDTQYF. CDR3 DNA: TGCGCCAGCAGCTTGGGCTACAGCGGGAGGGCCAATCTAGGCACAGATACGCAGTATTTT.

Only a few counts were recorded for this clonotype. The J gene is TRBJ2-1, the V gene TRBV10-3, with 8 bases lining up with TRBD2. V was pared by 11 bases and J by 1 base, with 7 bases of the junction left unmatched. There are 14 residues in the CDR3. Looked up from germline, CDR1 is ENHRY and CDR2 is SYGVKD. The CDR3 sequence is CASGRDGSYNEQFF. The CDR3 region has the DNA TGTGCCTCCGGGAGGGACGGGTCCTACAATGAGCAGTTCTTC.

This clonotype has just a few counts. This chain links TRBV6-1 with TRBJ1-1; no definite D call. Germline CDR1 is MNHNS and CDR2 is SASEGT. The CDR3 is made up of 11 amino acids. V was trimmed by 3 bases and J by 6 bases, leaving 5 bases between them. The CDR3 DNA sequence: TGTGCCAGCAGTGAGGGTTCTGAAGCTTTCTTT. It yields the protein CASSEGSEAFF.

The chain employs TRBV7-2 and TRBJ2-1; D may be TRBD2 (5 bases). Germline lookup yields CDR1 SGHTA and CDR2 FQGNSA. V lost 1 base to trimming and J lost 2 bases, with 15 bases between them. The CDR3 is made up of 17 amino acids. As DNA, the CDR3 is TGTGCCAGCAGCTTAGTTTCGGGGATACAACCCTACAATGAGCAGTTCTTC. This gives the protein CASSLVSGIQPYNEQFF.

The rearrangement links TRBV29-1 to TRBJ2-3; D ambiguous. Germline V gene sequence: CDR1 SQVTM, CDR2 ANQGSEA. With 7 bases removed from V and 0 bases from J, the gap between germline ends came to 17 bases. The CDR3 has 15 amino acids. CDR3 in DNA: TGCAGCGCCATGGTCCCGCCCCGGAGCACAGATACGCAGTATTTT. Protein sequence: CSAMVPPRSTDTQYF.